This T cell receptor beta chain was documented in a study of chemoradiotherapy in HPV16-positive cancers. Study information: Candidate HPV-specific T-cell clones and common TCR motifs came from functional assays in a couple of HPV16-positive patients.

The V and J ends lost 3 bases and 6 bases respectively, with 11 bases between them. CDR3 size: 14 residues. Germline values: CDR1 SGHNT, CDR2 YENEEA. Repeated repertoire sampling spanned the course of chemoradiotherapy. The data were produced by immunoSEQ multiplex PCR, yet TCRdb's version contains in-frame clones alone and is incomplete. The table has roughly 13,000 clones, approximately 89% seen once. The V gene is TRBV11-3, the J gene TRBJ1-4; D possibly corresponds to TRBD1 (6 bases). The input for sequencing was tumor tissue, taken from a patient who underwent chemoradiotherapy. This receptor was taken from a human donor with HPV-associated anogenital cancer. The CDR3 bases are TGTGCCAGCAGCTTGGACAGTCGAGATGAAAAACTGTTTTTT. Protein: CASSLDSRDEKLFF.